The T cell receptor (beta chain) described here comes from a study of neurological immune-mediated disorders. For the study at large: Of the 35 or so patients who had multiple sclerosis, 31 had the relapsing-remitting form and 3 had the secondary progressive form. Study findings and constraints: It was the repertoires of 18 of 34 multiple sclerosis patients that phylogenetic grouping placed in one related-CDR3 cluster, which is a possible signature.

The authors produced cDNA by 5'RACE using 10-nucleotide random UMIs. TCRdb called the 5' RACE reads again in MiXCR, with one record for every CDR3 protein. The profile shows more than 45,000 distinct CDR3 sequences, 4% to 5.5% of them singletons. This clonotype has a count of ten or more. Its antigen is not known. The CDR3 extends over 14 amino acids. V gave up 3 bases and J gave up 7 bases, with 13 bases separating them. Germline CDR1 reads SGHRS; CDR2 reads YFSETQ. The chain couples TRBV5-1 to TRBJ2-2; D may be TRBD1 (5 bases). Source material: PBMCs. The receptor was isolated from a man aged 50 or older with multiple sclerosis. The chain's CDR3 is CASSSGSQGGELFF. CDR3 DNA: TGCGCCAGCAGCTCCGGGTCCCAGGGCGGGGAGCTGTTTTTT. Complete variable domain (other parts from reference TRBV5-1 and TRBJ2-2): KAGVTQTPRYLIKTRGQQVTLSCSPISGHRSVSWYQQTPGQGLQFLFEYFSETQRNKGNFPGRFSGRQFSNSRSEMNVSTLELGDSALYLCASSSGSQGGELFFGEGSRLTVL.